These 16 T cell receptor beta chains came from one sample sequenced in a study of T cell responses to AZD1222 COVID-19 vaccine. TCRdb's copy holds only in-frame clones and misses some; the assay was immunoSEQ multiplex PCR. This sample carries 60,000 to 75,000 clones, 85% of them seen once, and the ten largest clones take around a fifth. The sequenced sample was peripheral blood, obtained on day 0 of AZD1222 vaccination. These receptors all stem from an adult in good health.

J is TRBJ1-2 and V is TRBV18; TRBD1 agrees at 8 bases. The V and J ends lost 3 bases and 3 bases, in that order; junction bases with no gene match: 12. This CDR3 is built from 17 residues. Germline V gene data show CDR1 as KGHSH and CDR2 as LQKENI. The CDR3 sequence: CASSPRTGSDVDYGYTF. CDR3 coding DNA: TGTGCCAGCTCACCGAGGACAGGGTCGGATGTCGACTATGGCTACACCTTC.

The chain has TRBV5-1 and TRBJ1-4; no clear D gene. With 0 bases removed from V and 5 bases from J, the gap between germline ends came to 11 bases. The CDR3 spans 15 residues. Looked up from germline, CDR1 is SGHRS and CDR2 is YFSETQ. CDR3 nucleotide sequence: TGCGCCAGCAGCTTGGATGGGGTTGGCAATGAAAAACTGTTTTTT. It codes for CASSLDGVGNEKLFF. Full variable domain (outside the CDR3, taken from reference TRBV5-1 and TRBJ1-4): KAGVTQTPRYLIKTRGQQVTLSCSPISGHRSVSWYQQTPGQGLQFLFEYFSETQRNKGNFPGRFSGRQFSNSRSEMNVSTLELGDSALYLCASSLDGVGNEKLFFGSGTQLSVL.

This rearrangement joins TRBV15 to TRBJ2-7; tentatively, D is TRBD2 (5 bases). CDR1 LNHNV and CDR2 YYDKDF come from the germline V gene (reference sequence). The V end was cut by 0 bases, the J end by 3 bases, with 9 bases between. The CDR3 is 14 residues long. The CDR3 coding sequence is TGTGCCACCAGCAGAGATGTAGAGGGCTACGAGCAGTACTTC. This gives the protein CATSRDVEGYEQYF.

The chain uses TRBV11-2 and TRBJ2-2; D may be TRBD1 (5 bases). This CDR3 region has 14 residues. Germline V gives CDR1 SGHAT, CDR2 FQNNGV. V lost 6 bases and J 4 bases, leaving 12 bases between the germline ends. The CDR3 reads CASRHPGPTGELFF. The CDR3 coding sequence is TGTGCCAGCAGGCACCCAGGGCCCACCGGGGAGCTGTTTTTT.

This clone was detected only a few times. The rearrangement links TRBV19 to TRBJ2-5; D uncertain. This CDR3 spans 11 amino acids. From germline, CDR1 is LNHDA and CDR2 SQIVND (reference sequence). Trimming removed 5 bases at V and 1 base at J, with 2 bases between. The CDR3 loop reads CASSVQETQYF. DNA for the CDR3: TGTGCCAGTAGTGTCCAAGAGACCCAGTACTTC.

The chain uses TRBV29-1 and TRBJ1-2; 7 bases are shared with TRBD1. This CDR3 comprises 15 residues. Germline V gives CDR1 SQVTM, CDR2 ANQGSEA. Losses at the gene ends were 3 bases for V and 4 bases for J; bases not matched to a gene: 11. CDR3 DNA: TGCAGCGTTGATAAGGGGGCCCGTGTTATCTATGGCTACACCTTC. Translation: CSVDKGARVIYGYTF.

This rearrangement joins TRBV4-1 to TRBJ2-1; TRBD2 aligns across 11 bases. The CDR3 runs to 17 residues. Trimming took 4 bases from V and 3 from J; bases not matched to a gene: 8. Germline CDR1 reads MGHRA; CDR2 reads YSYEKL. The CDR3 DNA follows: TGCGCCAGCAGCCCCTATCCTACTAGCGGGGGCTACAATGAGCAGTTCTTC. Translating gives CASSPYPTSGGYNEQFF.

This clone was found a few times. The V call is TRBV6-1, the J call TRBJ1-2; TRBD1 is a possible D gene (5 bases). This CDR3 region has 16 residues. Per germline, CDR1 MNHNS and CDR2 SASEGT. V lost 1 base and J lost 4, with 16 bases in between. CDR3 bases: TGTGCCAGCAGTGAAGGTGGAGGGGAAGCGATCTATGGCTACACCTTC. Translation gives CASSEGGGEAIYGYTF.

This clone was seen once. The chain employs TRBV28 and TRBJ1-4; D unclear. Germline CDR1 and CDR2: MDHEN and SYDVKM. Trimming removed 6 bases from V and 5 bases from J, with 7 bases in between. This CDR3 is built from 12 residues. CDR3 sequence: CASSLGNEKLFF. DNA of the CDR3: TGTGCCAGCAGCCTCGGGAATGAAAAACTGTTTTTT.

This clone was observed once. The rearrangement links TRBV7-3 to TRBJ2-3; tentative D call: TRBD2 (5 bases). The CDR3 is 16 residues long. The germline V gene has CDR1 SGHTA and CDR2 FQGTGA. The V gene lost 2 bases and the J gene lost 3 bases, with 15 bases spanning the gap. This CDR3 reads CASSLLPLLVTDTQYF. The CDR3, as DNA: TGTGCCAGCAGCTTATTGCCCTTACTAGTAACAGATACGCAGTATTTT.

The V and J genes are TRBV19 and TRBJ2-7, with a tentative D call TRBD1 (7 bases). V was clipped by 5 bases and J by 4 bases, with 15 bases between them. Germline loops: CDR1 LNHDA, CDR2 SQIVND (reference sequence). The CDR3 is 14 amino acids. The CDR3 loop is CASSPTGEVYEQYF. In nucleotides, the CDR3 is TGTGCCAGTAGTCCTACAGGGGAGGTTTACGAGCAGTACTTC.

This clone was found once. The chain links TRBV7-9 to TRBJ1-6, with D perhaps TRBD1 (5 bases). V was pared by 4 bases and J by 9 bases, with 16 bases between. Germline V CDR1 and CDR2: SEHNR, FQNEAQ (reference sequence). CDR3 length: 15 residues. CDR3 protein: CASSSGTQGGSPLHF. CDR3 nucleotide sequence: TGTGCCAGCAGCTCCGGGACCCAGGGCGGTTCACCCCTCCACTTT.

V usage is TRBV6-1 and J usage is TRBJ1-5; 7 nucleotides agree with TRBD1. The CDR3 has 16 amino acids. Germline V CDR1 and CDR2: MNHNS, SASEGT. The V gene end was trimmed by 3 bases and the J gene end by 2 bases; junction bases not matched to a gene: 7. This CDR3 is CASSEPQGVGNQPQHF. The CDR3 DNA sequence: TGTGCCAGCAGTGAGCCCCAGGGGGTTGGCAATCAGCCCCAGCATTTT.

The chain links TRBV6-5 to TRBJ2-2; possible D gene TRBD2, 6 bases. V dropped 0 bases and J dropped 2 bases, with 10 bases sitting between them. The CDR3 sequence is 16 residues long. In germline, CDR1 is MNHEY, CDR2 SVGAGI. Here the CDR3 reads CASSYSWGGNTGELFF. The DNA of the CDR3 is TGTGCCAGCAGTTACTCGTGGGGAGGTAACACCGGGGAGCTGTTTTTT.

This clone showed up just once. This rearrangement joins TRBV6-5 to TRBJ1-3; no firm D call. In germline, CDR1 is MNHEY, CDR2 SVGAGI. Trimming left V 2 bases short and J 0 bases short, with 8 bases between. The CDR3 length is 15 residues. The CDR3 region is CASSYDALSGNTIYF. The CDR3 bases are TGTGCCAGCAGTTACGATGCTCTCTCTGGAAACACCATATATTTT.

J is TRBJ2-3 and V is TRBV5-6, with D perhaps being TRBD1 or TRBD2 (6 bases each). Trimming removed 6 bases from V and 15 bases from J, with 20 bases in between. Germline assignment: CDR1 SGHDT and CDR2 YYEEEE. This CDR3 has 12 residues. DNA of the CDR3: TGTGCCAGCACCCTAACTGGGGGGCCGGACTATTTT. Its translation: CASTLTGGPDYF.